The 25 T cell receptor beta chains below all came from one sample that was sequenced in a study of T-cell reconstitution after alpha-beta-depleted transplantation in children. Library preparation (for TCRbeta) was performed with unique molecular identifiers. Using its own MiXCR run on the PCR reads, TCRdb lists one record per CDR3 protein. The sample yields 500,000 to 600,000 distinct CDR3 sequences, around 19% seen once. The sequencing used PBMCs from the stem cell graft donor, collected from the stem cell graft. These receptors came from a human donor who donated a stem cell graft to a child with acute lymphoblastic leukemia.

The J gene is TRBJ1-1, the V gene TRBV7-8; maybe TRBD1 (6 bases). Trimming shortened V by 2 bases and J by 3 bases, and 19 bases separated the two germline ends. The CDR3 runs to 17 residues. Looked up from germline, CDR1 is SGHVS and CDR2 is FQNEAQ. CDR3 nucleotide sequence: TGTGCCAGCAGCTTATACAGGGCCACGAGGGGAGACACTGAAGCTTTCTTT. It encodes CASSLYRATRGDTEAFF.

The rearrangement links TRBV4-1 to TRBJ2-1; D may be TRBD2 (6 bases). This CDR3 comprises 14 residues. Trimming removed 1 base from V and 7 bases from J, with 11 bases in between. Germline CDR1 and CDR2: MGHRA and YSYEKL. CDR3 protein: CASSQVYGSNEQFF. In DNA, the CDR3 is TGCGCCAGCAGCCAAGTCTACGGGAGTAATGAGCAGTTCTTC.

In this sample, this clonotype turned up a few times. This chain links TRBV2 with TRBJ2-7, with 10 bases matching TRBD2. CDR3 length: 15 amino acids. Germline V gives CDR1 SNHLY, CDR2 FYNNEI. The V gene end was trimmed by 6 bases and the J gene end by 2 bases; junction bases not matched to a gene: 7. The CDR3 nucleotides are TGTGCCAGCAGGGATGGACTAGCGGTCCCCTACGAGCAGTACTTC. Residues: CASRDGLAVPYEQYF.

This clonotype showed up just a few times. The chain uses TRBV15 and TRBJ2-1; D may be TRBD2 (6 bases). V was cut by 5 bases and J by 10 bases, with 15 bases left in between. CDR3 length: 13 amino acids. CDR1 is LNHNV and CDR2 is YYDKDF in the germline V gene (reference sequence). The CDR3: CATSGPREDEQFF. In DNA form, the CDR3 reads TGTGCCACCAGCGGCCCTAGGGAGGACGAGCAGTTCTTC.

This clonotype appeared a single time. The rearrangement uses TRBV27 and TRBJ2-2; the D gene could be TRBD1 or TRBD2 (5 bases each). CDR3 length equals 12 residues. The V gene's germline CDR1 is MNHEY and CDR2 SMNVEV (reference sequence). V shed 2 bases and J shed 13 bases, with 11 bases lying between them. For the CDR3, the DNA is TGTGCCAGCAGTTTACCCGGGACCCGGCTGTTTTTT. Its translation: CASSLPGTRLFF.

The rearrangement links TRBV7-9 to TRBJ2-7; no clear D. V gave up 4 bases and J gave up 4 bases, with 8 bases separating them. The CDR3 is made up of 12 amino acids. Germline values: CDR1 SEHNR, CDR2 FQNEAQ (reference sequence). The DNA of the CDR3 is TGTGCCAGCAGCTCACTCCTTTACGAGCAGTACTTC. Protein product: CASSSLLYEQYF. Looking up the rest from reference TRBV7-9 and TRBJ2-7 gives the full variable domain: DTGVSQNPRHKITKRGQNVTFRCDPISEHNRLYWYRQTLGQGPEFLTYFQNEAQLEKSRLLSDRFSAERPKGSFSTLEIQRTEQGDSAMYLCASSSLLYEQYFGPGTRLTVT.

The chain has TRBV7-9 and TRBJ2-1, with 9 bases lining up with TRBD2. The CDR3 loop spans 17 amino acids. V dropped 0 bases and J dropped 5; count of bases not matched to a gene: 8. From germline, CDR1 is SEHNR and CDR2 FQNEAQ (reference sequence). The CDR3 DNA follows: TGTGCCAGCAGCTTAGCTAGCGGGAGAAAGGGCGACAATGAGCAGTTCTTC. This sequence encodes CASSLASGRKGDNEQFF.

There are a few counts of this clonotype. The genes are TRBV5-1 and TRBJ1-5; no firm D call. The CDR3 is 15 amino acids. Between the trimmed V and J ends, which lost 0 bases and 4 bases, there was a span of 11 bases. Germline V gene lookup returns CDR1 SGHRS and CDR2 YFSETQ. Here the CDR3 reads CASSLEGPPNQPQHF. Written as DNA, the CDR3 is TGCGCCAGCAGCTTGGAAGGACCCCCGAATCAGCCCCAGCATTTT.

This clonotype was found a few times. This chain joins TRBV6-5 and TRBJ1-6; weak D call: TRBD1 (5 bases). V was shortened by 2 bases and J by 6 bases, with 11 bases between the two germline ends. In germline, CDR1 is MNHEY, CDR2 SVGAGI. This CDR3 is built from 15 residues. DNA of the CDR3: TGTGCCAGCAGTTACCCTCGGGGACGTAATTCACCCCTCCACTTT. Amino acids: CASSYPRGRNSPLHF.

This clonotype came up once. The CDR3 spells CASSLGLRSTGELFF. CDR3 nucleotides: TGTGCCAGCAGCTTAGGCCTTCGAAGCACCGGGGAGCTGTTTTTT. The chain couples TRBV11-2 to TRBJ2-2; D ambiguous. Looked up from germline, CDR1 is SGHAT and CDR2 is FQNNGV. V lost 1 base and J lost 4, with 10 bases in between. This CDR3 comprises 15 residues.

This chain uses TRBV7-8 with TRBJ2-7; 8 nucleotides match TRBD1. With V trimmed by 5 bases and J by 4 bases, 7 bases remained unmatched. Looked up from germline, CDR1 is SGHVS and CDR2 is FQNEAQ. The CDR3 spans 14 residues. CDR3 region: CASSQGQAIYEQYF. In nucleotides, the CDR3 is TGTGCCAGCAGCCAGGGACAGGCAATATACGAGCAGTACTTC.

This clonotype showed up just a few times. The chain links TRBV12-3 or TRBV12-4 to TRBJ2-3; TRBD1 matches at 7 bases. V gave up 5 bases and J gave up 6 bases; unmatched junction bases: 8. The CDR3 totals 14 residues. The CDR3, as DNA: TGTGCCAGCAGTCACAGGGGACCGCGGGATACGCAGTATTTT. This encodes CASSHRGPRDTQYF.

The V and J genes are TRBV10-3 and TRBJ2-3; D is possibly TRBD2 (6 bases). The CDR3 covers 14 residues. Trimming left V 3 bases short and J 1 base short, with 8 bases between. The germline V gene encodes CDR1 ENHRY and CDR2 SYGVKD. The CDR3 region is CAISEPGGTDTQYF. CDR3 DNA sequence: TGTGCCATCAGTGAACCGGGAGGCACAGATACGCAGTATTTT.

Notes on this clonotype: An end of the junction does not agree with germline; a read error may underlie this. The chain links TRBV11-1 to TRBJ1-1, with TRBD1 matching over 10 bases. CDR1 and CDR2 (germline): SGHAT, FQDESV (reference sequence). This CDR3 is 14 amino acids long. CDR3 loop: CATSLGQGDTEAFF. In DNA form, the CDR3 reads TGTGCCACCAGCTTAGGACAGGGGGACACTGAAGCTTTCTTT.

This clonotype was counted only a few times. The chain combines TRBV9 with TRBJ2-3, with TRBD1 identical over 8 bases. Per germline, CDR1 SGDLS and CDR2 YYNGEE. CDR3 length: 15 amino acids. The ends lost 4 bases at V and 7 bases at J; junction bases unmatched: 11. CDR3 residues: CASSLRTGNWYTQYF. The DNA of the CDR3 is TGTGCCAGCAGCTTGCGGACAGGGAATTGGTATACGCAGTATTTT.

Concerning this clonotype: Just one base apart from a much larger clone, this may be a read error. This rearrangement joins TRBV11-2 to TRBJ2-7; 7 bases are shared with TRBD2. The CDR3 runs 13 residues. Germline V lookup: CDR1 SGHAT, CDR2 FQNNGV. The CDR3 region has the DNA TGTGCCAGCAGCTTAGAGGGGGACTACCAGCAGTACTTC. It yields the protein CASSLEGDYQQYF.

The CDR3 nucleotides are TGTGCCAGCAGCTTTAGGACCAGCGGTTTGGGGTACAATGAGCAGTTCTTC. Protein product: CASSFRTSGLGYNEQFF. The chain employs TRBV7-9 and TRBJ2-1; a weak D match, TRBD2 (5 bases). The V and J ends lost 3 bases and 4 bases respectively, with 19 bases between them. The CDR3 totals 17 residues. Germline V CDR1 and CDR2: SEHNR, FQNEAQ (reference sequence).

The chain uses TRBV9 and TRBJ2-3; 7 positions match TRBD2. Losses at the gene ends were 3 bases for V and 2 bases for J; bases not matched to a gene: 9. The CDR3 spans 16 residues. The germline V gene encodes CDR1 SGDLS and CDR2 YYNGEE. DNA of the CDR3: TGTGCCAGCAGCGGTAGCGGGCTCGACTTCACAGATACGCAGTATTTT. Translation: CASSGSGLDFTDTQYF.

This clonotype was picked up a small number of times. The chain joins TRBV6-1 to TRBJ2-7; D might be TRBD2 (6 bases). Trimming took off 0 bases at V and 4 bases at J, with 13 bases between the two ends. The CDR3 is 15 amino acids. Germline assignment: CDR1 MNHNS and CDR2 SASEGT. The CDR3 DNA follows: TGTGCCAGCAGTGAAGCGCTGCTAGCGCCGTACGAGCAGTACTTC. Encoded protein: CASSEALLAPYEQYF.

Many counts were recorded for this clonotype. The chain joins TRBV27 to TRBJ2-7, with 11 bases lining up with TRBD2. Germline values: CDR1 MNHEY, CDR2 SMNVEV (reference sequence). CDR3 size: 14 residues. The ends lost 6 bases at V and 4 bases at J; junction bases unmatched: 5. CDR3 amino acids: CASSPVAGGYEQYF. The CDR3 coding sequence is TGTGCCAGCAGCCCGGTAGCGGGAGGGTACGAGCAGTACTTC.

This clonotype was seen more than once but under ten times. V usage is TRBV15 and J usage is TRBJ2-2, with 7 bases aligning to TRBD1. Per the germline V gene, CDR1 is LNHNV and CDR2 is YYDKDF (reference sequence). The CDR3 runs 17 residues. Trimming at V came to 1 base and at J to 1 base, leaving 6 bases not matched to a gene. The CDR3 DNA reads TGTGCCACCAGCAGAGCCACGACAGGGCGGAACACCGGGGAGCTGTTTTTT. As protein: CATSRATTGRNTGELFF. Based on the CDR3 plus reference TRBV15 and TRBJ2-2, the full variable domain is DAMVIQNPRYQVTQFGKPVTLSCSQTLNHNVMYWYQQKSSQAPKLLFHYYDKDFNNEADTPDNFQSRRPNTSFCFLDIRSPGLGDTAMYLCATSRATTGRNTGELFFGEGSRLTVL.

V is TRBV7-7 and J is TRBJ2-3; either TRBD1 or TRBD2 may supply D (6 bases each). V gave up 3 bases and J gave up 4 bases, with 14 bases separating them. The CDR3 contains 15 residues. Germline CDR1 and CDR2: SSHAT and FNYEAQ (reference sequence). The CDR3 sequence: CASSFVPGASDTQYF. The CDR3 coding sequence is TGTGCCAGCAGCTTTGTTCCGGGGGCTTCAGATACGCAGTATTTT.

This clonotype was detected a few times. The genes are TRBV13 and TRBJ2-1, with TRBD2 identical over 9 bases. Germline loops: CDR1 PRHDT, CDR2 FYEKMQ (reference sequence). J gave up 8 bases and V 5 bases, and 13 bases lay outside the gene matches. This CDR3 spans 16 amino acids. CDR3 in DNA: TGTGCCAGCAGCGTAACCGGGACTAGCAATATCTATGAGCAGTTCTTC. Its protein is CASSVTGTSNIYEQFF.

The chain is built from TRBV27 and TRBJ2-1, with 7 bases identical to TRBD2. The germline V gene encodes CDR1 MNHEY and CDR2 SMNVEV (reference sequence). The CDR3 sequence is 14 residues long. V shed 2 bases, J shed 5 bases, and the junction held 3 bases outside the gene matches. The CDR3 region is CASSLRGRDNEQFF. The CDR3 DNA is TGTGCCAGCAGTTTACGCGGGAGAGACAATGAGCAGTTCTTC.

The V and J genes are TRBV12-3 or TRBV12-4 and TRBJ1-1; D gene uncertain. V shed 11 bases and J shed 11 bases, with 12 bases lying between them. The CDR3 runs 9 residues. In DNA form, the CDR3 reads TGTGCCGTCGGTCCCGGGGCTTTCTTT. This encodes CAVGPGAFF.